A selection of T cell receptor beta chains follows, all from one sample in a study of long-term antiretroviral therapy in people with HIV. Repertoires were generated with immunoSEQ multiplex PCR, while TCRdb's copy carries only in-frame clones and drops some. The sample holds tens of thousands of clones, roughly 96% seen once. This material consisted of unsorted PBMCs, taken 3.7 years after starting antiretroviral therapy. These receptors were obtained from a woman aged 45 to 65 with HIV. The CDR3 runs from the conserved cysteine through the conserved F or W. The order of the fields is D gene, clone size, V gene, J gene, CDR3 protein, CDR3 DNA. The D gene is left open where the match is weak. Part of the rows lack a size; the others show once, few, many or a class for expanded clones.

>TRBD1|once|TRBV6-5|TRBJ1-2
CASGFGQGKGYTF
TGTGCCAGCGGCTTCGGACAGGGTAAAGGCTACACCTTC
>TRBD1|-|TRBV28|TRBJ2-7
CASSSYPGTAYEQYF
TGTGCCAGCAGCTCATATCCCGGGACAGCCTACGAGCAGTACTTC
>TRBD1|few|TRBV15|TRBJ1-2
CATSRRTGGYGYTF
TGTGCCACCAGCAGAAGGACAGGGGGATATGGCTACACCTTC
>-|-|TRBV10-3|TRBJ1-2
CAISEADLRGDGYTF
TGTGCCATCAGTGAAGCTGACCTACGAGGAGATGGCTACACCTTC
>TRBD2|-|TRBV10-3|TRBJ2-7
CAIRPVAGATGEQYF
TGTGCCATCAGGCCCGTAGCGGGGGCCACGGGGGAGCAGTACTTC
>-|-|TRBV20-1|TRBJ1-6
CSAWGDHGLHF
TGCAGTGCCTGGGGTGATCATGGCCTCCACTTT
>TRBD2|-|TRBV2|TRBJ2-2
CASQLAGGTGELFF
TGTGCCAGCCAACTAGCGGGCGGGACCGGGGAGCTGTTTTTT
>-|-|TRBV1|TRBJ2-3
CTSSETVEYF
TGCACCAGCAGCGAAACAGTAGAGTATTTT
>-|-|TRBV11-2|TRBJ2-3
CASSPLRTDTQYF
TGTGCCAGCAGCCCCCTCCGCACAGATACGCAGTATTTT
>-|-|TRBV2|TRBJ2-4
CASSGTGSPAKNIQYF
TGTGCCAGCAGTGGTACAGGGAGTCCGGCCAAAAACATTCAGTACTTC
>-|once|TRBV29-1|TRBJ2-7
CSVVRNYEQYF
TGCAGCGTTGTCCGGAACTACGAGCAGTACTTC
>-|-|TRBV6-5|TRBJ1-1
CASRQTPQGNTEAFF
TGTGCCAGCAGACAGACACCACAGGGGAACACTGAAGCTTTCTTT
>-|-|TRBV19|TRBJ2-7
CASSLHSALVHSYEQYF
TGTGCCAGTAGCCTTCATTCCGCGTTGGTTCACTCCTACGAGCAGTACTTC
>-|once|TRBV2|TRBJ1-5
CASSEPGTTQPQHF
TGTGCCAGCAGTGAACCCGGGACAACTCAGCCCCAGCATTTT
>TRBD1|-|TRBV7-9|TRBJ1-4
CASSLGKGTATNEKLFF
TGTGCCAGCAGCTTAGGGAAGGGGACAGCAACTAATGAAAAACTGTTTTTT
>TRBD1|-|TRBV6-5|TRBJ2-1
CASSTDRGYNEQFF
TGTGCCAGCAGTACAGACAGGGGGTATAATGAGCAGTTCTTC
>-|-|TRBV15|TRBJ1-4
CATSRVLIEKLFF
TGTGCCACCAGCAGAGTTTTAATCGAAAAACTGTTTTTT
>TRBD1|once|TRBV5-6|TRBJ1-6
CASSLGQEYNSPLHF
TGTGCCAGCAGCCTCGGACAGGAGTATAATTCACCCCTCCACTTT
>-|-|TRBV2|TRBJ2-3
CASSRNTDTQYF
TGTGCCAGTTCCCGCAACACAGATACGCAGTATTTT
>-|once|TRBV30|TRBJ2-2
CARGRQNTGELFF
TGTGCCCGGGGACGCCAGAACACCGGGGAGCTGTTTTTT
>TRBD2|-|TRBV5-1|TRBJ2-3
CASSRAGGITDTQYF
TGCGCCAGCAGCAGAGCGGGGGGCATCACAGATACGCAGTATTTT
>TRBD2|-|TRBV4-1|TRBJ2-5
CASQRRGGEETQYF
TGCGCCAGTCAACGACGGGGGGGCGAAGAGACCCAGTACTTC
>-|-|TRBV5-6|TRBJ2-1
CASSLGGDNEQFF
TGTGCCAGCAGCTTGGGCGGGGACAATGAGCAGTTCTTC
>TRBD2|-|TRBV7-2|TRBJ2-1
CASSLGSGGADNEQFF
TGTGCCAGCAGCTTAGGAAGCGGGGGGGCCGACAATGAGCAGTTCTTC
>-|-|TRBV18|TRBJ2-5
CASSGRVEETQYF
TGTGCCAGCTCGGGTCGGGTGGAAGAGACCCAGTACTTC
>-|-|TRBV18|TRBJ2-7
CASSPPGGEQYF
TGTGCCAGCTCACCACCAGGGGGCGAGCAGTACTTC
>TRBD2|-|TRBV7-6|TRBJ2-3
CASSLGGTSGQNTQYF
TGTGCCAGCAGCTTAGGTGGAACTAGCGGTCAAAATACGCAGTATTTT
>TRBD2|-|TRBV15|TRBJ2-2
CATSSLAGGPSGELFF
TGTGCCACCAGCAGCTTAGCGGGGGGGCCCTCCGGGGAGCTGTTTTTT
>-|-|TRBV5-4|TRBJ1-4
CASSLELNNEKLFF
TGTGCCAGCAGCTTGGAACTTAATAATGAAAAACTGTTTTTT
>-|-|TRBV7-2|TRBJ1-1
CASSFSDSTNTEAFF
TGTGCCAGCAGCTTTTCCGACAGCACCAACACTGAAGCTTTCTTT
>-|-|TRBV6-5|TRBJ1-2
CASSQLSYGYTF
TGTGCCAGCAGTCAATTATCTTATGGCTACACCTTC
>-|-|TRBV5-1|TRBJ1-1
CASSPLDRLNTEAFF
TGCGCCAGCAGCCCACTCGATAGGTTGAACACTGAAGCTTTCTTT
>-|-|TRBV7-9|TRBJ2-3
CASSLGLVSTDTQYF
TGTGCCAGCAGCCTCGGACTGGTTAGCACAGATACGCAGTATTTT
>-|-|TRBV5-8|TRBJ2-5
CASSFGEAQYF
TGTGCCAGCAGCTTTGGGGAGGCCCAGTACTTC
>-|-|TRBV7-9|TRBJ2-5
CASSSPASGGETQYF
TGTGCCAGCAGCTCCCCGGCATCCGGCGGGGAGACCCAGTACTTC
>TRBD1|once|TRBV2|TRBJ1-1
CASSQPEAGGNTEAFF
TGTGCCAGCAGTCAGCCGGAGGCAGGGGGGAACACTGAAGCTTTCTTT
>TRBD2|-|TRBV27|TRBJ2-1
CASSPKRGPNNEQFF
TGTGCCAGCAGTCCAAAGCGGGGGCCCAACAATGAGCAGTTCTTC
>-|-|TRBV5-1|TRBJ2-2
CASSLEQMNTGELFF
TGCGCCAGCAGCTTGGAACAGATGAACACCGGGGAGCTGTTTTTT
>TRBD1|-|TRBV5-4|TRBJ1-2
CASSLGGQTIYGYTF
TGTGCCAGCAGCTTGGGGGGACAGACCATCTATGGCTACACCTTC
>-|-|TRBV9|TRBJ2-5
CASSPRGGPQETQYF
TGTGCCAGCAGCCCCCGTGGAGGGCCGCAAGAGACCCAGTACTTC
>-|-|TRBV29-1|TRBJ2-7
CSVKGTPSYEQYF
TGCAGCGTTAAGGGGACGCCATCCTACGAGCAGTACTTC
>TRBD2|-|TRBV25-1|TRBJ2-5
CASSDGRGGYQETQYF
TGTGCCAGCAGTGACGGACGGGGGGGGTACCAAGAGACCCAGTACTTC
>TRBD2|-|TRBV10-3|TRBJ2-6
CAISSLAVYSGANVLTF
TGTGCCATCAGTTCACTAGCGGTTTACTCTGGGGCCAACGTCCTGACTTTC
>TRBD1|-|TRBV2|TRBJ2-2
CASRTGTANTGELFF
TGTGCCAGCAGGACGGGGACAGCGAACACCGGGGAGCTGTTTTTT
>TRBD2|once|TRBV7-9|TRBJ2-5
CASSLTREPGRVWLETQYF
TGTGCCAGCAGCTTAACCCGCGAGCCAGGGAGGGTATGGTTAGAGACCCAGTACTTC
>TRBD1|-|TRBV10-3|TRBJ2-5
CAISGRDRAQETQYF
TGTGCCATCAGTGGCCGGGACAGAGCACAAGAGACCCAGTACTTC
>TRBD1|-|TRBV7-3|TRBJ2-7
CASSPGTGAYEQYF
TGTGCCAGCAGCCCCGGGACAGGGGCCTACGAGCAGTACTTC
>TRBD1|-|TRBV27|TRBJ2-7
CASSSDRGFYEQYF
TGTGCCAGCAGTTCGGACAGGGGGTTCTACGAGCAGTACTTC
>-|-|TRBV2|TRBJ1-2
CASSGPGSNYGYTF
TGTGCCAGCAGTGGCCCGGGCAGCAACTATGGCTACACCTTC
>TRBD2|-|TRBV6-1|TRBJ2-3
CASRTSGGKSTQYF
TGTGCCAGCAGGACTAGCGGGGGAAAGAGCACGCAGTATTTT
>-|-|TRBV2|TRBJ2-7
CAEGPAPSSYEQYF
TGTGCCGAAGGGCCAGCTCCTTCCTCCTACGAGCAGTACTTC
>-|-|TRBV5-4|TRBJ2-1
CASSRASGLYNEQFF
TGTGCCAGCAGCCGGGCGAGCGGGTTATACAATGAGCAGTTCTTC
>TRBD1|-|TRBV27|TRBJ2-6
CASSLEMPGQGVSGANVLTF
TGTGCCAGCAGTTTAGAAATGCCGGGACAGGGGGTCTCTGGGGCCAACGTCCTGACTTTC
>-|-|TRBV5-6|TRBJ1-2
CASIVRSTRAGYTF
TGTGCCAGCATAGTCAGATCAACTCGGGCTGGCTACACCTTC
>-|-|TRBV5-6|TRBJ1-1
CASSPPGRENTEAFF
TGTGCCAGCAGCCCCCCTGGGCGGGAGAACACTGAAGCTTTCTTT